This TCR beta chain was identified in a study of cytomegalovirus exposure and HLA in healthy donors. Whole-study context: Findings of an earlier analysis included under 140 million unique TCR beta sequences from roughly 190 million T cells. Of around 400 genotyped donors, about 80% grouped in the Caucasian-associated ancestry cluster.

Comments on this clone: Its antigen is unidentified.

Study results and limitations: Exclusion applied to some V segments, including TRBV6-2 and TRBV6-3, as they were indistinguishable.

With 60 Vbeta and 13 Jbeta primers, the PCR was carried out. Assay used: immunoSEQ multiplex PCR; TCRdb lists only in-frame clones, some missing. In the table there are 150,000 to 200,000 clones, roughly four fifths of which are singletons. Trimming pared 3 bases from V and 1 base from J, leaving 10 bases between. Germline CDR1 and CDR2: MGHRA and YSYEKL. The CDR3 has 15 residues. The specimen was PBMCs. The receptor comes from a man between 50 and 59 years old in good health and CMV-seropositive. The chain is built from TRBV4-1 and TRBJ1-5; D is uncertain. The CDR3 region has the DNA TGCGCCAGCAGCCATACACCCGGGAGCAATCAGCCCCAGCATTTT. Its protein is CASSHTPGSNQPQHF.